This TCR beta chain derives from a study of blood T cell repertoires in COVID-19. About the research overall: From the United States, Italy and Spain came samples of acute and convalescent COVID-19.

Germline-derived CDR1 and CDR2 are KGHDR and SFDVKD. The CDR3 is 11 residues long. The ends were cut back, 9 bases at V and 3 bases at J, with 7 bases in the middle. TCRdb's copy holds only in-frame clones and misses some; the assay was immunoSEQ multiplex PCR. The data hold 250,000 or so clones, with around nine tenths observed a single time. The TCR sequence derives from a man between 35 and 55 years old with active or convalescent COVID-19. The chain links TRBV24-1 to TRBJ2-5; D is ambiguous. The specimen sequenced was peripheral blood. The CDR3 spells CATQNEETQYF. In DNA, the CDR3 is TGTGCCACCCAGAATGAAGAGACCCAGTACTTC.